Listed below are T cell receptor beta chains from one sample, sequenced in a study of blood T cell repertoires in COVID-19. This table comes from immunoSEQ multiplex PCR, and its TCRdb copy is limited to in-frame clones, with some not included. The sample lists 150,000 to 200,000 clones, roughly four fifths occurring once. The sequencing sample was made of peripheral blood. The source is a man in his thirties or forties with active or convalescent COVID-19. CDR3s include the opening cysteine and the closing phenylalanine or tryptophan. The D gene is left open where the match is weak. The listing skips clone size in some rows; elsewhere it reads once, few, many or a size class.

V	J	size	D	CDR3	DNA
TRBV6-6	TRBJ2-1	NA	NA	CASSYATNEQFF	TGTGCCAGCAGTTACGCGACAAATGAGCAGTTCTTC
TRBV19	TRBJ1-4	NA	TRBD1	CASSRVTGQGLGNEKLFF	TGTGCCAGTAGTCGCGTGACGGGACAGGGGCTCGGTAATGAAAAACTGTTTTTT
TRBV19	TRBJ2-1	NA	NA	CASSITITGFYNEQFF	TGTGCCAGTAGTATCACAATCACAGGGTTTTACAATGAGCAGTTCTTC
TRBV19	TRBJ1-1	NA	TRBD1	CASRTGGTEAFF	TGTGCCAGTAGAACAGGGGGCACTGAAGCTTTCTTT
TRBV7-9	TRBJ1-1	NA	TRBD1	CASSSRTGIEAFF	TGTGCCAGCAGTTCTCGGACAGGGATTGAAGCTTTCTTT
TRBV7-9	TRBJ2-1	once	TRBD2	CASSPPTSDEDNEQFF	TGTGCCAGCAGCCCGCCGACTAGCGATGAAGATAATGAGCAGTTCTTC
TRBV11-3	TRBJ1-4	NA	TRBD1	CASRLGTALDEKLFF	TGTGCCAGCAGACTAGGGACAGCCTTAGATGAAAAACTGTTTTTT
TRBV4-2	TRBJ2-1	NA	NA	CASSRGTSSSSYNEQFF	TGTGCCAGCAGCCGCGGGACTTCCTCAAGCTCCTACAATGAGCAGTTCTTC
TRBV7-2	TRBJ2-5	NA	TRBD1	CASSFGTGGETQYF	TGTGCCAGCAGCTTTGGGACAGGGGGAGAGACCCAGTACTTC
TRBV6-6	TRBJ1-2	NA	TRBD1	CASTVGQGYGYTF	TGTGCCAGCACCGTCGGACAGGGGTATGGCTACACCTTC
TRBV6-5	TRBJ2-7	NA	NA	CASGRGAGEQYF	TGTGCCAGCGGCCGCGGAGCTGGGGAGCAGTACTTC
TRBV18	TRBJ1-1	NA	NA	CASSPQEVIGTEAFF	TGTGCCAGCTCACCACAAGAGGTGATAGGCACTGAAGCTTTCTTT
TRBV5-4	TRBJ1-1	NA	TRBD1	CASSLGGADTEAFF	TGTGCCAGCAGCTTAGGGGGCGCGGACACTGAAGCTTTCTTT
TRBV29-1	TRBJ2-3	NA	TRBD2	CSVNGGAPDTQYF	TGCAGCGTTAACGGGGGGGCCCCAGATACGCAGTATTTT
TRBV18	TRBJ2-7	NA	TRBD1	CASSPNRDSEQYF	TGTGCCAGCTCACCGAACAGGGACAGCGAGCAGTACTTC
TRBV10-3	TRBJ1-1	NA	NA	CAISGPQQGTEAFF	TGTGCCATCAGTGGTCCCCAACAGGGAACTGAAGCTTTCTTT
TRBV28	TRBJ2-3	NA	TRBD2	CASSPSGGAADTQYF	TGTGCCAGCAGCCCTAGCGGGGGGGCAGCCGATACGCAGTATTTT
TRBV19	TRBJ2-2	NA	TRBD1	CASSTPGQGAGELFF	TGTGCCAGTAGTACACCGGGACAGGGGGCCGGGGAGCTGTTTTTT
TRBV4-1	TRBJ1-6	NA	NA	CASSQQTVTDHSPLHF	TGCGCCAGCAGCCAACAGACAGTTACCGATCATTCACCCCTCCACTTT
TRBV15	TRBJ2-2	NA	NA	CATSRDLVRELFF	TGTGCCACCAGCAGAGATCTTGTCCGGGAGCTGTTTTTT
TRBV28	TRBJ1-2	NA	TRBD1	CASTPYASGGLNYGYTF	TGTGCCAGCACCCCTTATGCATCAGGGGGCCTGAACTATGGCTACACCTTC
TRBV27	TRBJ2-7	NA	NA	CASSLWAVGYEQYF	TGTGCCAGCAGTTTATGGGCCGTGGGCTACGAGCAGTACTTC
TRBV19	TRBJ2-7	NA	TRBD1	CASSFAASGTGGYEQYF	TGTGCCAGTAGTTTCGCTGCCTCCGGGACAGGGGGCTACGAGCAGTACTTC
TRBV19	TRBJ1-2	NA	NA	CASSIGQSLGYTF	TGTGCCAGTAGTATAGGCCAGTCGCTTGGCTACACCTTC
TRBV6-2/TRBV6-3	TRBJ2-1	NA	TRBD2	CASSYGLVNEQFF	TGTGCCAGCAGTTACGGACTAGTCAATGAGCAGTTCTTC
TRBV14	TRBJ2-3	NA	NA	CASSPRQDSTDTQYF	TGTGCCAGCAGCCCGCGACAGGATAGCACAGATACGCAGTATTTT
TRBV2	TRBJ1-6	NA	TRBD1	CASNTGQGNSPLHF	TGTGCCAGCAATACGGGACAGGGGAATTCACCCCTCCACTTT
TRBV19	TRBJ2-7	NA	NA	CASSTQAHSYEQYF	TGTGCCAGTAGTACACAGGCTCATTCCTACGAGCAGTACTTC
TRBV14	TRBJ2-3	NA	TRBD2	CASSQLAGLGTDTQYF	TGTGCCAGCAGCCAACTAGCGGGGCTTGGCACAGATACGCAGTATTTT
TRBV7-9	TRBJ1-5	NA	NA	CASSAQQGDQPQHF	TGTGCCAGCAGCGCCCAACAGGGCGATCAGCCCCAGCATTTT
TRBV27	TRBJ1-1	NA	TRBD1	CATRTGGTEAFF	TGTGCCACCCGGACAGGGGGAACTGAAGCTTTCTTT
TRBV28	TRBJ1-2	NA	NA	CASSPQVTSGYTF	TGTGCCAGCAGTCCCCAGGTCACCTCCGGCTACACCTTC
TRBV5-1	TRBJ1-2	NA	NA	CASSFMAIGDSDGYTF	TGCGCCAGCAGCTTCATGGCCATTGGGGACTCCGATGGCTACACCTTC
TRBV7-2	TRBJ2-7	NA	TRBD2	CASSSGLAAATYEQYF	TGTGCCAGCAGCTCGGGACTAGCGGCCGCGACCTACGAGCAGTACTTC
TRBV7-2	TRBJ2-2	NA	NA	CASSLRRGRGSTGELFF	TGTGCCAGCAGCTTAAGACGCGGACGGGGGAGCACCGGGGAGCTGTTTTTT
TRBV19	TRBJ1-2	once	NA	CASTETINYGYTF	TGTGCCAGTACCGAGACAATTAACTATGGCTACACCTTC
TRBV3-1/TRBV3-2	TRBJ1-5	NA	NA	CASSQGTTNQPQHF	TGTGCCAGCAGCCAAGGGACTACTAATCAGCCCCAGCATTTT
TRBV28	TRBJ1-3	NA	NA	CASSPLRGRESGNTIYF	TGTGCCAGCAGTCCCCTCAGGGGCAGGGAGTCTGGAAACACCATATATTTT
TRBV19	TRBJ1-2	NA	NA	CASSIQGTANYGYTF	TGTGCCAGTAGTATTCAGGGAACAGCTAACTATGGCTACACCTTC
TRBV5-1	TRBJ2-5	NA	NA	CASSFSGKETQYF	TGCGCCAGCAGCTTTTCGGGGAAAGAGACCCAGTACTTC
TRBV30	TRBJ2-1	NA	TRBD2	CAWSSGLAGGASYNEQFF	TGTGCCTGGAGCTCGGGACTAGCGGGAGGGGCCTCCTACAATGAGCAGTTCTTC
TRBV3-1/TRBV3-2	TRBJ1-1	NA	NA	CASSPGHLEAFF	TGTGCCAGCAGCCCCGGACACCTTGAAGCTTTCTTT
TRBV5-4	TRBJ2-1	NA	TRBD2	CASSLWVAGGPDEQFF	TGTGCCAGCAGCTTGTGGGTAGCGGGAGGGCCCGATGAGCAGTTCTTC
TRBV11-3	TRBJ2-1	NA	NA	CASTMGGHTSYNEQFF	TGTGCCAGCACCATGGGGGGGCACACATCCTACAATGAGCAGTTCTTC
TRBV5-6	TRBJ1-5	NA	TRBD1	CASSFRQGWNQPQHF	TGTGCCAGCAGCTTCCGACAGGGTTGGAATCAGCCCCAGCATTTT
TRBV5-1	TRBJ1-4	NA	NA	CASSSDSSTNEKLFF	TGCGCCAGCAGCAGCGACAGCTCAACTAATGAAAAACTGTTTTTT
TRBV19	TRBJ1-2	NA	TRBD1	CASSPWDRGMHGYTF	TGTGCCAGTAGTCCCTGGGACAGGGGGATGCACGGCTACACCTTC
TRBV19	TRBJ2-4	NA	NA	CASSDHSGLAKNIQYF	TGTGCCAGTAGTGATCACTCAGGGTTAGCCAAAAACATTCAGTACTTC
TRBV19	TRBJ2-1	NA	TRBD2	CASTMVGGGLNEQFF	TGTGCCAGTACCATGGTCGGGGGGGGCCTCAATGAGCAGTTCTTC
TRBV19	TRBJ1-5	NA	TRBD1	CASSYSGTAYSNQPQHF	TGTGCCAGTAGCTACTCCGGGACAGCGTATAGCAATCAGCCCCAGCATTTT